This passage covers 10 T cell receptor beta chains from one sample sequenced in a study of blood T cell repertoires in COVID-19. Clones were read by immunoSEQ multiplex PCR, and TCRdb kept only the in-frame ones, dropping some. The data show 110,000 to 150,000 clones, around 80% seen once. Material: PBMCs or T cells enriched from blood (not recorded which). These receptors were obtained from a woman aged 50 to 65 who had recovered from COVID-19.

CDR3 sequence: CASSFSRYGYTF. The CDR3 DNA follows: TGTGCCAGCAGCTTTTCCCGTTATGGCTACACCTTC. V is TRBV7-2 and J is TRBJ1-2; D is unresolved. CDR1 SGHTA and CDR2 FQGNSA come from the germline V gene. The V and J ends lost 3 bases and 5 bases respectively, with 7 bases between them. The CDR3 loop spans 12 amino acids.

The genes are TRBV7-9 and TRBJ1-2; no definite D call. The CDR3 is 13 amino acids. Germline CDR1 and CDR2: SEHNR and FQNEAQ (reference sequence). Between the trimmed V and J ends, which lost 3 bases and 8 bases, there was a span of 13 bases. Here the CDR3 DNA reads TGTGCCAGCAGCTTCTCTACCTGGGCCGGCTACACCTTC. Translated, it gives CASSFSTWAGYTF.

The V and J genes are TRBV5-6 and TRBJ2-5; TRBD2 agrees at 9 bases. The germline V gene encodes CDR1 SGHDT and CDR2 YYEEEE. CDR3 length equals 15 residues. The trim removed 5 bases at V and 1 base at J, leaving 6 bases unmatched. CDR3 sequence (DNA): TGTGCCAGCAGGGGTCCTAGCGGGGTCCAAGAGACCCAGTACTTC. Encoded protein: CASRGPSGVQETQYF.

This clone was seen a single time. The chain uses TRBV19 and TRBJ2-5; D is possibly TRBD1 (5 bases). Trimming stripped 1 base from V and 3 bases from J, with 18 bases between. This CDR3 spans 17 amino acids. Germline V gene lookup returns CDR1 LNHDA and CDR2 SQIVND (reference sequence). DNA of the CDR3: TGTGCCAGTAGTATAGGTAGTGCTGGACAAACTAAAGAGACCCAGTACTTC. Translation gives CASSIGSAGQTKETQYF.

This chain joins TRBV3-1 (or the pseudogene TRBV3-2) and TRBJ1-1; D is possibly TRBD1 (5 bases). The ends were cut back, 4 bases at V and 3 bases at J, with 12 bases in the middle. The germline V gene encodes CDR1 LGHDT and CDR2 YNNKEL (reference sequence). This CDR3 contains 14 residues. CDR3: CASSLQGYDTEAFF. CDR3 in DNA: TGTGCCAGCAGCCTCCAGGGTTACGACACTGAAGCTTTCTTT.

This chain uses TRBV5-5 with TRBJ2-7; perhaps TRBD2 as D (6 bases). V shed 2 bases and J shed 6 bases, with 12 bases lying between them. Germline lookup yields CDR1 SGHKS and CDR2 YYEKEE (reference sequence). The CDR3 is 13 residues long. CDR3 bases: TGTGCCAGCAGCTTCGGAGGGTATAGCGAGCAGTACGTC. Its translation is CASSFGGYSEQYV.

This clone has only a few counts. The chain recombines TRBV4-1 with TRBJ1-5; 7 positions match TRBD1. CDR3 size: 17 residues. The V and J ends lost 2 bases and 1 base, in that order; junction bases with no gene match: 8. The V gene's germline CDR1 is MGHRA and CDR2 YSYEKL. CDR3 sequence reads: CASSQLPQGVSNQPQHF. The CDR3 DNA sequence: TGCGCCAGCAGCCAACTACCTCAGGGGGTGAGCAATCAGCCCCAGCATTTT.

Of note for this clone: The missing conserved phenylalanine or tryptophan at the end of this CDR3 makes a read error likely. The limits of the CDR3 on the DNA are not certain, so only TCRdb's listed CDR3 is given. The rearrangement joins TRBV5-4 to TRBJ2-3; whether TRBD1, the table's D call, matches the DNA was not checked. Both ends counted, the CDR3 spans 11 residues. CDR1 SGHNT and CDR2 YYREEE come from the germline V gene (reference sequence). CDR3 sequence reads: CASSLTDRAWD.

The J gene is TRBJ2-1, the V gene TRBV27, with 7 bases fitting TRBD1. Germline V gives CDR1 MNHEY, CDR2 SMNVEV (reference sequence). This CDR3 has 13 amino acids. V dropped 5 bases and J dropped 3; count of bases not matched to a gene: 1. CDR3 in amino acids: CASSRTGYNEQFF. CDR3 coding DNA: TGTGCCAGCAGTAGGACAGGCTACAATGAGCAGTTCTTC.

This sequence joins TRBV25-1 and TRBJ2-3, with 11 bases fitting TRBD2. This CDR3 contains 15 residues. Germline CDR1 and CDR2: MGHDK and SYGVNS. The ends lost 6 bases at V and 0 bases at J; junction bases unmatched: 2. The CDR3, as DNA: TGTGCCAGCAGCTTAGCGGGGGGGAGCACAGATACGCAGTATTTT. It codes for CASSLAGGSTDTQYF. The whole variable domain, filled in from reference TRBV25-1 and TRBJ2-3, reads EADIYQTPRYLVIGTGKKITLECSQTMGHDKMYWYQQDPGMELHLIHYSYGVNSTEKGDLSSESTVSRIRTEHFPLTLESARPSHTSQYLCASSLAGGSTDTQYFGPGTRLTVL.